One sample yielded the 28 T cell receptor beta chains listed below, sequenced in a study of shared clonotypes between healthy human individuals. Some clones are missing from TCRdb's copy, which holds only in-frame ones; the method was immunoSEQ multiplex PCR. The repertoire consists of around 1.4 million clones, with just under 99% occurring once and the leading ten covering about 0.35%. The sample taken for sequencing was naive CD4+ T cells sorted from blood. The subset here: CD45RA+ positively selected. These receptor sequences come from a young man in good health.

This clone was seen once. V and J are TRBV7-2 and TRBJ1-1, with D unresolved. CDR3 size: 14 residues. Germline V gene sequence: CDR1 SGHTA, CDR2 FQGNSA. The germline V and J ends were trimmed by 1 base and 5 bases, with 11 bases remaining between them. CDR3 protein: CASSLESGITEAFF. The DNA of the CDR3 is TGTGCCAGCAGCTTAGAATCAGGAATAACTGAAGCTTTCTTT.

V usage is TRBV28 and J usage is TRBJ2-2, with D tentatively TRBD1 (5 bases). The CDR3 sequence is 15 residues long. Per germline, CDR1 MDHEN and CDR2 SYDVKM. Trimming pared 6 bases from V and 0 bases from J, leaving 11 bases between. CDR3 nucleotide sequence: TGTGCCAGCAGGCCGGACACGTCGAACACCGGGGAGCTGTTTTTT. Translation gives CASRPDTSNTGELFF.

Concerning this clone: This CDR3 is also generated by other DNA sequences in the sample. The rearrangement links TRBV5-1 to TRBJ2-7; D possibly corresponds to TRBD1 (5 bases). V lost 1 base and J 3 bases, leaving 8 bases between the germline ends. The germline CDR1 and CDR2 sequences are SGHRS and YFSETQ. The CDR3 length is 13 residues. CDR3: CASSLRQSYEQYF. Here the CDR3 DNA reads TGCGCCAGCAGCTTGCGACAGAGCTACGAGCAGTACTTC. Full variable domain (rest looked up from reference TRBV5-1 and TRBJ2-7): KAGVTQTPRYLIKTRGQQVTLSCSPISGHRSVSWYQQTPGQGLQFLFEYFSETQRNKGNFPGRFSGRQFSNSRSEMNVSTLELGDSALYLCASSLRQSYEQYFGPGTRLTVT.

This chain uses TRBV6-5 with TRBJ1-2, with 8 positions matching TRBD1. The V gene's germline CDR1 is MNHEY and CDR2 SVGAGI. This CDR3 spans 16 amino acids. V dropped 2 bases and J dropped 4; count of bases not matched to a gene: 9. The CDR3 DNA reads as TGTGCCAGCAGTTACCCCACCGGGACAGGTCTCTATGGCTACACCTTC. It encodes CASSYPTGTGLYGYTF.

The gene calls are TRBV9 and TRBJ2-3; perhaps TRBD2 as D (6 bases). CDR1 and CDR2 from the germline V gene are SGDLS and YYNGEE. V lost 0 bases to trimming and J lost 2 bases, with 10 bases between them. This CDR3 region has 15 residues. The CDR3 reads CASSVVAAYTDTQYF. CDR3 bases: TGTGCCAGCAGCGTAGTAGCGGCATACACAGATACGCAGTATTTT.

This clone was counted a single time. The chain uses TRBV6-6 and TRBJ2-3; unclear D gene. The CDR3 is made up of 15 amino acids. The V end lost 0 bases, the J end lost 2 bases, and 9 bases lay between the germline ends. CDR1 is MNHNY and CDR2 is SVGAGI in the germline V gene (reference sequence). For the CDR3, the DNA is TGTGCCAGCAGTTACTCGTCGGCTGTCACAGATACGCAGTATTTT. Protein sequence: CASSYSSAVTDTQYF.

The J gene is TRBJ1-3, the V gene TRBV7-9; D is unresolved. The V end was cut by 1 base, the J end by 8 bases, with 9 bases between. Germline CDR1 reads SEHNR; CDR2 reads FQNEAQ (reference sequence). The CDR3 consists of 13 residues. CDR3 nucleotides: TGTGCCAGCAGCTTAGTGACGAGTCACACCATATATTTT. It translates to CASSLVTSHTIYF. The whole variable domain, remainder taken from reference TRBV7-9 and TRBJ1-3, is DTGVSQNPRHKITKRGQNVTFRCDPISEHNRLYWYRQTLGQGPEFLTYFQNEAQLEKSRLLSDRFSAERPKGSFSTLEIQRTEQGDSAMYLCASSLVTSHTIYFGEGSWLTVV.

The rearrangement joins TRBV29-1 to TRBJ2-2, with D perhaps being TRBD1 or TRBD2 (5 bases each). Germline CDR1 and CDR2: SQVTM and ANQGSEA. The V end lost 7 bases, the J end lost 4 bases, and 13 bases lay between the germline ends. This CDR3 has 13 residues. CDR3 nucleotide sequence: TGCAGCGGAGGGGCGGGTGTCACCGGGGAGCTGTTTTTT. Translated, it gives CSGGAGVTGELFF.

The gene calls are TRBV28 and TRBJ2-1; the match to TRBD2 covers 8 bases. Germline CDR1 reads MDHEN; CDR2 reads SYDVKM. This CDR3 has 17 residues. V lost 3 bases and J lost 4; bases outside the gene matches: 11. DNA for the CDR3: TGTGCCAGCAGTTTCTTAGATGGGACTAGACTATACAATGAGCAGTTCTTC. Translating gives CASSFLDGTRLYNEQFF.

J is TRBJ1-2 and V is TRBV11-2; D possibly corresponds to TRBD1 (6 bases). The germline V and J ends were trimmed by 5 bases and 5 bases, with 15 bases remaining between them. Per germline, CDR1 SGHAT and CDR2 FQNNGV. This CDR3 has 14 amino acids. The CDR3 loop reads CASSPEWGLYGYTF. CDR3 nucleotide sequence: TGTGCCAGCAGCCCCGAATGGGGGCTTTATGGCTACACCTTC.

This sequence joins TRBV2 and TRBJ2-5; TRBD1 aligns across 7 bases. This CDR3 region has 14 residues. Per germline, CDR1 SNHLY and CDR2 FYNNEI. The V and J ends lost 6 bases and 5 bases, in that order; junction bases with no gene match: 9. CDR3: CASSGDRPQETQYF. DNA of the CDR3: TGTGCCAGCAGCGGGGACAGACCACAGGAGACCCAGTACTTC.

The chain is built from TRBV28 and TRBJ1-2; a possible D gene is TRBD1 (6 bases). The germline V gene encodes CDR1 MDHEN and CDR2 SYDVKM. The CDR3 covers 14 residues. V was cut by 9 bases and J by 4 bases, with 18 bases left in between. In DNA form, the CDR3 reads TGTGCCAGTACCCCTCCAGGGGAAATCTATGGCTACACCTTC. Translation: CASTPPGEIYGYTF.

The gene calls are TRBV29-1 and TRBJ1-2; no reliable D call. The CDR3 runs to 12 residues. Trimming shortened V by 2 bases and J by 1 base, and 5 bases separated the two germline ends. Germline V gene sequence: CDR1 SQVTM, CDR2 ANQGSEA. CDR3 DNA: TGCAGCGTTGAACACCTTAACTATGGCTACACCTTC. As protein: CSVEHLNYGYTF.

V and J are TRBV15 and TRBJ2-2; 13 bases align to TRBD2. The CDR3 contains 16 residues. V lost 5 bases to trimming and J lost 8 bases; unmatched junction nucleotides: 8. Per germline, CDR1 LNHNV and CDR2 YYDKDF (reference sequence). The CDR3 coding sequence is TGTGCCACCAGCGCCTGGACTAGCGGGAGTTCAGGGGAGCTGTTTTTT. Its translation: CATSAWTSGSSGELFF.

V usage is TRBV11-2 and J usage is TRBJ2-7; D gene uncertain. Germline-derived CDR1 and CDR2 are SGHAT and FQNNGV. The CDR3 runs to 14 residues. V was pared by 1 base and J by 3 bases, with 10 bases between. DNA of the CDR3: TGTGCCAGCAGCTTAGTGGGCAGGTACTACGAGCAGTACTTC. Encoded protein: CASSLVGRYYEQYF.

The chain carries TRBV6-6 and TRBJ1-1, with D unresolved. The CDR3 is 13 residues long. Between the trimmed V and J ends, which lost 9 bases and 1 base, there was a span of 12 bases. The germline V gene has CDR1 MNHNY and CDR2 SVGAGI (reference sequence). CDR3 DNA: TGTGCCAGTACAATTGGCCCGAACACTGAAGCTTTCTTT. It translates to CASTIGPNTEAFF.

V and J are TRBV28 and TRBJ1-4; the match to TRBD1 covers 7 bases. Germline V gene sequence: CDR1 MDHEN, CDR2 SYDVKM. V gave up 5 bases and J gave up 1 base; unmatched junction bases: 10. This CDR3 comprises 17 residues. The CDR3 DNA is TGTGCCAGCAGTCTGGATGCCCCAGGGGGAACTAATGAAAAACTGTTTTTT. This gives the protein CASSLDAPGGTNEKLFF.

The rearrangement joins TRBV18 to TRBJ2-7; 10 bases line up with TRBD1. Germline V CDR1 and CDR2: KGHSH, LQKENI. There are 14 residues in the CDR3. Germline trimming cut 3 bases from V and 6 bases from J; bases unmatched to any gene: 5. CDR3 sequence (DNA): TGTGCCAGCTCACCGGGGACAGGGGTTTTCGAGCAGTACTTC. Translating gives CASSPGTGVFEQYF.

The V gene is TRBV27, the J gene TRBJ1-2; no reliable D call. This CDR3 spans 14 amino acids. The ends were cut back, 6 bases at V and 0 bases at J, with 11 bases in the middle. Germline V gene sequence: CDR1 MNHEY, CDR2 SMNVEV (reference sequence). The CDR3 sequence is CASSLRAPNYGYTF. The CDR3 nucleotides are TGTGCCAGCAGCTTACGGGCCCCTAACTATGGCTACACCTTC.

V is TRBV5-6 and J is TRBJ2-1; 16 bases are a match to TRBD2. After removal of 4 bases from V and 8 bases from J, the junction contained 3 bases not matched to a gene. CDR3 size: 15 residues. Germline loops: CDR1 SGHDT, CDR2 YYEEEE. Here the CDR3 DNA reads TGTGCCAGCAGCAAGGGACTAGCGGGAGGGGATGAGCAGTTCTTC. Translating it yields CASSKGLAGGDEQFF.

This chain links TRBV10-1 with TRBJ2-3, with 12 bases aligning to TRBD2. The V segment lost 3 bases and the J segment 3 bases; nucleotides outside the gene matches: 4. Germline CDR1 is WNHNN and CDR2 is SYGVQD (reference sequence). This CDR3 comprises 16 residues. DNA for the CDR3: TGCGCCAGCAGTGATGAGACTAGCGGGAGAACAGATACGCAGTATTTT. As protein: CASSDETSGRTDTQYF.

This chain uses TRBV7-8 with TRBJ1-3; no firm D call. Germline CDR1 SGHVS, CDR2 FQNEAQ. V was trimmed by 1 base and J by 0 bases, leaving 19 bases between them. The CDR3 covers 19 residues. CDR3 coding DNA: TGTGCCAGCAGCTTAGTAAATAGCGGAACCCCGAGCTCTGGAAACACCATATATTTT. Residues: CASSLVNSGTPSSGNTIYF.

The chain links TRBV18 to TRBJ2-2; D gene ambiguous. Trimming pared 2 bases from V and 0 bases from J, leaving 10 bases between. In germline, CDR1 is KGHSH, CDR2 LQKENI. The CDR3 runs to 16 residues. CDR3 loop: CASSPGPDPNTGELFF. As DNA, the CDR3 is TGTGCCAGCTCACCAGGGCCCGATCCGAACACCGGGGAGCTGTTTTTT. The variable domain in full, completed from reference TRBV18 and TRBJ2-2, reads NAGVMQNPRHLVRRRGQEARLRCSPMKGHSHVYWYRQLPEEGLKFMVYLQKENIIDESGMPKERFSAEFPKEGPSILRIQQVVRGDSAAYFCASSPGPDPNTGELFFGEGSRLTVL.

In DNA, the CDR3 is TGTGCCAGTCTTCACGGGCTAGCGGGTAAAGATACGCAGTATTTT. As protein: CASLHGLAGKDTQYF. This chain joins TRBV18 and TRBJ2-3, with 8 bases fitting TRBD2. Germline V gives CDR1 KGHSH, CDR2 LQKENI. V dropped 9 bases and J dropped 5; count of bases not matched to a gene: 13. The length of the CDR3 is 15 residues.

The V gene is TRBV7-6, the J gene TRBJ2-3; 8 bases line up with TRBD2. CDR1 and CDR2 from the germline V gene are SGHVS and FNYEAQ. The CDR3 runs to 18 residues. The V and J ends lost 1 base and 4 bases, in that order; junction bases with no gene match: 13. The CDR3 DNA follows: TGTGCCAGCAGCTTAGTGGCCCCAATGAGCGGGAGACCAGATACGCAGTATTTT. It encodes CASSLVAPMSGRPDTQYF.

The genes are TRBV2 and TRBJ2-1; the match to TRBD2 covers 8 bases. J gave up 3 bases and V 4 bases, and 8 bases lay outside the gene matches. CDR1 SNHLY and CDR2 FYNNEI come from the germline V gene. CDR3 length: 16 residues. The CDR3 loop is CASSGPERGNYNEQFF. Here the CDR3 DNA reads TGTGCCAGCAGTGGACCGGAGCGGGGGAACTACAATGAGCAGTTCTTC.

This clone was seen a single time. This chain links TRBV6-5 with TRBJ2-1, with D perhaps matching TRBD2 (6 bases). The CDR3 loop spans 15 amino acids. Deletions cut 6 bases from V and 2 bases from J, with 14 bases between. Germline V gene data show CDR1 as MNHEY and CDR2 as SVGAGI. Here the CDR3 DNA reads TGTGCCAGCAGCCTAACTAGCCAGCCCTACAATGAGCAGTTCTTC. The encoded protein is CASSLTSQPYNEQFF.

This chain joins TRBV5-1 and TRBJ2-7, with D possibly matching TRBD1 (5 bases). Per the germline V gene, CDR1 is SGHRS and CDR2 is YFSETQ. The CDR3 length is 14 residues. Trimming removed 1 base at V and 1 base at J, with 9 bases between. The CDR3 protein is CASSLNGASYEQYF. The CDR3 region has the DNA TGCGCCAGCAGCTTGAATGGGGCGTCCTACGAGCAGTACTTC.